The TCR beta chain under discussion was sequenced for a study of early T cells in non-severe SARS-CoV-2 infection. One entry per CDR3 protein results from TCRdb running MiXCR on the 5' RACE reads. The sample records approximately 69,000 distinct CDR3 sequences, more than 9.5% being singletons. CDR3 size: 15 residues. CDR1 is SNHLY, CDR2 FYNNEI, per germline. J gave up 5 bases and V 4 bases, and 8 bases lay outside the gene matches. The clonotype comes from an adult who was a healthcare worker with PCR-confirmed SARS-CoV-2 infection or an uninfected control (not recorded which). The chain recombines TRBV2 with TRBJ2-3; 8 nucleotides align to TRBD2. Sequencing used whole blood, obtained at baseline. The CDR3 DNA reads as TGTGCCAGCAGTGGAGCAAGCGGGGGACGAGATACGCAGTATTTT. The encoded protein is CASSGASGGRDTQYF.